This TCR beta chain was recorded in a study of T cell responses to AZD1222 COVID-19 vaccine. General study findings and limits: After the peak T cell response, and only then, were repertoires sampled. Clonal diversity may have been underestimated in mostly white British donors.

With regard to this clone: Its antigen is unidentified.

The CDR3 length is 15 residues. From germline, CDR1 is LNHDA and CDR2 SQIVND (reference sequence). Trimming removed 2 bases from V and 2 bases from J, with 9 bases in between. Assay: immunoSEQ multiplex PCR; the TCRdb copy retains only in-frame clones and omits some. The data show fewer than 200,000 clones, approximately 91% seen once. The source material was peripheral blood, sampled on day 0 of AZD1222 vaccination. V is TRBV19 and J is TRBJ2-2; possibly TRBD2 for D (5 bases). The source of this sequence is an adult in good health. Here the CDR3 reads CASSITGRNTGELFF. CDR3 DNA: TGTGCCAGTAGTATAACGGGAAGAAACACCGGGGAGCTGTTTTTT.